This T cell receptor beta chain derives from a study of blood T cell repertoires in COVID-19. Study-level information: COVID-19 samples, acute and convalescent, were from the United States, Italy and Spain. T cells, B-cell-depleted T cells, or PBMCs provided the cDNA or gDNA that served as material.

Original methodology: Reference gene primer amplification yielded estimated nucleated cell counts. Sequencing was performed with immunoSEQ multiplex PCR; in TCRdb, only in-frame clones are kept and a portion is missing. The V and J calls and the clone size are those of that table, but D and trimming were determined from the DNA. Counted here are over 100,000 clones, 75% to 90% occurring once; the ten biggest clones make up 26%. This receptor was taken from a man aged 55 to 70 with acute or convalescent COVID-19. Sequenced material: peripheral blood.

The CDR3 here is CASSQETRIPQRADTQYF. CDR3 coding DNA: TGTGCCAGCAGCCAAGAGACCCGGATCCCCCAGAGGGCAGATACGCAGTATTTT. The chain is built from TRBV4-2 and TRBJ2-3; tentatively, D is TRBD2 (5 bases). This CDR3 has 18 residues. Germline CDR1 and CDR2: LGHNA and YNFKEQ. Trimming took off 0 bases at V and 4 bases at J, with 20 bases between the two ends.